This T cell receptor (beta chain) comes out of a study of cytomegalovirus exposure and HLA in healthy donors. Study background: A previous analysis identified 100 million to 120 million unique TCR beta sequences derived from about 180 million T cells. Samples from HLA-typed donors yielded about 80 million unique TCRs in an early data release.

Trimming removed 1 base at V and 4 bases at J, with 14 bases between. Looked up from germline, CDR1 is MGHRA and CDR2 is YSYEKL. This CDR3 is built from 16 residues. The PCR was carried out with 60 Vbeta primers and 13 Jbeta primers. Sequencing used immunoSEQ multiplex PCR; TCRdb keeps in-frame clones, though not all of them. The data contain around 130,000 clones, around 67% of them seen just once; the ten biggest clones take up approximately 2.1%. The sequenced sample consisted of PBMCs. The rearrangement links TRBV4-1 to TRBJ2-1; a possible D gene is TRBD2 (6 bases). This receptor was identified in a woman between 35 and 50 years old in good health and CMV-seropositive. CDR3 DNA sequence: TGCGCCAGCAGCCAAGTCGCGGGGACGGTATACAATGAGCAGTTCTTC. Its translation is CASSQVAGTVYNEQFF.